This T cell receptor beta chain was sequenced for a study of tumor-infiltrating lymphocytes in glioblastoma multiforme. The CDR3 length is 14 residues. V lost 7 bases to trimming and J lost 0 bases, with 9 bases between them. Germline V gene data show CDR1 as MNHNS and CDR2 as SASEGT. TCRB libraries came from RNA via three nested multiplex PCR rounds. TCRdb itself ran the multiplex PCR reads through MiXCR, one entry per CDR3 protein. The sample carries more than 13,000 distinct CDR3 sequences, more than 65% recorded once. This clonotype was picked up a small number of times. V is TRBV6-1 and J is TRBJ2-2; D unclear. The sample comprised brain tumor tissue. The clonotype originates from a male donor with glioblastoma. The CDR3 nucleotides are TGTGCCAGCACCACCCACCCGAACACCGGGGAGCTGTTTTTT. As protein: CASTTHPNTGELFF.